Given below is one T cell receptor beta chain in context. Its antigen is currently unknown. Sequencing in the ViraFEST assay came after antigen-specific CD4+ T cells had been expanded with viral peptide pools, which were used to stimulate PBMC. The culture ran for under eleven days, and then CD4+ T cells were isolated. No vaccinee had earlier SARS-CoV-2 infection, and nucleocapsid antibodies were negative. CDR1 is MDHEN, CDR2 SYDVKM, per germline. V lost 4 bases and J 4 bases, leaving 13 bases between the germline ends. The CDR3 loop spans 14 amino acids. Sequenced by immunoSEQ multiplex PCR; TCRdb stores in-frame clones only, minus some. The data contain approximately 30,000 clones, around three quarters of them seen just once; the ten biggest clones take up more than 25%. The entry originates in a study of vaccination effects on CD4 cells after COVID-19. Study outcomes and limitations: Marked clonal contraction was seen late after vaccination (in both infection- and vaccine-induced clones).

The sample here was CD4+ T cells from PBMCs cultured with HCoV-OC43 spike peptides, taken before COVID-19 vaccination. Stated subset: HCoV-OC43 spike overlapping peptide pool stimulation. The origin of this receptor is a human donor who received a COVID-19 vaccine. V is TRBV28 and J is TRBJ1-2, with D unclear. CDR3 sequence reads: CASSSILGAYGYTF. In DNA, the CDR3 is TGTGCCAGCAGTTCCATATTAGGCGCCTATGGCTACACCTTC.